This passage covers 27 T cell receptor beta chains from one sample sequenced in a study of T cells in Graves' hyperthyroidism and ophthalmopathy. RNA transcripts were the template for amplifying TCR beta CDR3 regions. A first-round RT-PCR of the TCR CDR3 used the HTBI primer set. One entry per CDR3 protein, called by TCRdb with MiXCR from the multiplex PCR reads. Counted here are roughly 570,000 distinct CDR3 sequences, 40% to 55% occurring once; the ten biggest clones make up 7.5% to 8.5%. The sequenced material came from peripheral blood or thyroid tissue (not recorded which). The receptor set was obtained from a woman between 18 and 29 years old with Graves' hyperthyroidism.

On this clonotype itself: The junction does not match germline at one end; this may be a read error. The CDR3 region is CSVAGTLF. Written as DNA, the CDR3 is TGCAGCGTTGCCGGGACACTCTTT. The chain recombines TRBV29-1 with TRBJ1-1; D is possibly TRBD1 (6 bases). Germline V gives CDR1 SQVTM, CDR2 ANQGSEA. CDR3 length equals 8 residues.

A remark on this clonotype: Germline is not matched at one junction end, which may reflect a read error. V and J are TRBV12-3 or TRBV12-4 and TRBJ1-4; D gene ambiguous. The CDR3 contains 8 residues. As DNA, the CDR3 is TGTGCCAGCAGTTTAGTGGGGTTT. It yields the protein CASSLVGF.

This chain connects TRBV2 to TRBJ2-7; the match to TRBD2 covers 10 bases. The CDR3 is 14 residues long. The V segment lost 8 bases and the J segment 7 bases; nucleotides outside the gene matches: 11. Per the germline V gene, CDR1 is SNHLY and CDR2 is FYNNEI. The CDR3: CASGRTSGNNEQYF. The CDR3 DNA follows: TGTGCCAGCGGCCGGACTAGCGGAAACAATGAGCAGTACTTC.

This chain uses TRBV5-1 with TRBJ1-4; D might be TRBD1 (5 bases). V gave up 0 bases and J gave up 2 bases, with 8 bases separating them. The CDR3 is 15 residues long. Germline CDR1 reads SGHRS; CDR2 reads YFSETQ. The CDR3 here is CASSLVGVTNEKLFF. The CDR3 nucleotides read TGCGCCAGCAGCTTGGTAGGGGTCACTAATGAAAAACTGTTTTTT.

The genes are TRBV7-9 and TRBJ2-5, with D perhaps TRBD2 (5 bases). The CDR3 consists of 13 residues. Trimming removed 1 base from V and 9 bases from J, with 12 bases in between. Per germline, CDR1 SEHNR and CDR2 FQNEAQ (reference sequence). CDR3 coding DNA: TGTGCCAGCAGCTTAGACGGGGTCTCTTCCCAGTACTTC. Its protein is CASSLDGVSSQYF.

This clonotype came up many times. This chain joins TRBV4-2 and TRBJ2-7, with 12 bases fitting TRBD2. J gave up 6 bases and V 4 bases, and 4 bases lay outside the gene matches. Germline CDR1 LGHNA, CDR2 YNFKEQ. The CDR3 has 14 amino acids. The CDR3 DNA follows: TGTGCCAGCAGCCCCCTAGCGGGAGGGGGCGAGCAGTACTTC. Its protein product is CASSPLAGGGEQYF.

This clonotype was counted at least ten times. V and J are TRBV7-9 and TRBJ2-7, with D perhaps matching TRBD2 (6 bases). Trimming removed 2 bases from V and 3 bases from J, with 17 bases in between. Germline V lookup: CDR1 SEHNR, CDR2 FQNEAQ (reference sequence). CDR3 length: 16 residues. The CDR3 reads CASSLLPTPDYYEQYF. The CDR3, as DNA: TGTGCCAGCAGCTTACTCCCGACACCGGACTACTACGAGCAGTACTTC.

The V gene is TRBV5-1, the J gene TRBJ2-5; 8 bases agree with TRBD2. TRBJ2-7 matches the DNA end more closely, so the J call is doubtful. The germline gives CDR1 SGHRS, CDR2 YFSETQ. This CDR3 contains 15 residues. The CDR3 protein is CASSADSGSGYEQYF. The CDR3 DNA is TGCGCCAGCAGCGCCGACAGCGGGAGTGGATACGAGCAGTACTTC.

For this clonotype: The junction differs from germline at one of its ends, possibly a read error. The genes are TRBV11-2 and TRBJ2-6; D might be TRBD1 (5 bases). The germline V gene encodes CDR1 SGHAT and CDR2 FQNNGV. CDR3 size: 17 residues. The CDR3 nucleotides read TGCGCCAGCAGCTTAGATCTTCAGGGTGCTGGGGCCAACGTCCTGACTTTC. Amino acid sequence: CASSLDLQGAGANVLTF. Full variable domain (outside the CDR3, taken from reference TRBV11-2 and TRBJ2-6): EAGVAQSPRYKIIEKRQSVAFWCNPISGHATLYWYQQILGQGPKLLIQFQNNGVVDDSQLPKDRFSAERLKGVDSTLKIQPAKLEDSAVYLCASSLDLQGAGANVLTFGAGSRLTVL.

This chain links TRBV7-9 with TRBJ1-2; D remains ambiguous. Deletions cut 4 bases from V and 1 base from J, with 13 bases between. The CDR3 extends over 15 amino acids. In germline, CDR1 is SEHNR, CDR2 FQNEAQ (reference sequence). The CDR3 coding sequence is TGTGCCAGCAGCTATAGCGGGAGACTTAACTATGGCTACACCTTC. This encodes CASSYSGRLNYGYTF.

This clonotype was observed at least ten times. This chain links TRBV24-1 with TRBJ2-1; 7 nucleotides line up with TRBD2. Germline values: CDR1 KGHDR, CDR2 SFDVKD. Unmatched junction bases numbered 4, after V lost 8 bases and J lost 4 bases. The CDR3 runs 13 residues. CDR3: CATTSGLYNEQFF. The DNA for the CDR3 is TGTGCCACCACTAGCGGCCTTTACAATGAGCAGTTCTTC.

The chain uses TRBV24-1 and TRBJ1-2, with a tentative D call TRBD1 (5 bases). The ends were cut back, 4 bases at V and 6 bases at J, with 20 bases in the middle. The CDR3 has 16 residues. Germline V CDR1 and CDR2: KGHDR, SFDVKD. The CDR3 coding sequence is TGTGCCACCAGTGACCGTGTAGCGGGACCTGCGAATGGCTACACCTTC. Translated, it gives CATSDRVAGPANGYTF.

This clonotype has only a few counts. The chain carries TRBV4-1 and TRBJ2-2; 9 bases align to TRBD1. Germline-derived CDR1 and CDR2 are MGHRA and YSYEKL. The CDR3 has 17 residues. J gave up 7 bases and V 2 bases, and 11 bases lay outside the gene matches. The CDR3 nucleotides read TGCGCCAGCAGCCAACCTCAGAGGGACAGGGCCGGCGGGGAGCTGTTTTTT. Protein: CASSQPQRDRAGGELFF.

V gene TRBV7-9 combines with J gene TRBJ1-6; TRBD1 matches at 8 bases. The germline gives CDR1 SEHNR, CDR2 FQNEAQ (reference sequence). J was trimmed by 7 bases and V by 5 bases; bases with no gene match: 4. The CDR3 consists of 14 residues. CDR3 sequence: CASSARTGNSPLHF. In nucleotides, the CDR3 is TGTGCCAGCAGCGCACGGACAGGGAATTCACCCCTCCACTTT.

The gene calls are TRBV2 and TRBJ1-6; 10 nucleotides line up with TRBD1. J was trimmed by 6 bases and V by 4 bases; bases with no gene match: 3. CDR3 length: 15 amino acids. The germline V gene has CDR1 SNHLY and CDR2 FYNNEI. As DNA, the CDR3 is TGTGCCAGCAGTGCTGGGGACAGGGGTAATTCACCCCTCCACTTT. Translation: CASSAGDRGNSPLHF. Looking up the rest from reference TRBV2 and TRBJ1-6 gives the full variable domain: EPEVTQTPSHQVTQMGQEVILRCVPISNHLYFYWYRQILGQKVEFLVSFYNNEISEKSEIFDDQFSVERPDGSNFTLKIRSTKLEDSAMYFCASSAGDRGNSPLHFGNGTRLTVT.

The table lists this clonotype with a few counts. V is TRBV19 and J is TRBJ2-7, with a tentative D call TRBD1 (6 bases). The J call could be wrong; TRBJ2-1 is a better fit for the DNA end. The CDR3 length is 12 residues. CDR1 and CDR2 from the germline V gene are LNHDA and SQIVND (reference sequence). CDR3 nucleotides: TGTGCCAGTAGTATACAGGGGAATGAGCAGTTCTTC. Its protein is CASSIQGNEQFF.

In DNA form, the CDR3 reads TGCAGCGTTGCCAGCGGGAGCTACCGGGAAGAGACCCAGTACTTC. Translation: CSVASGSYREETQYF. This chain links TRBV29-1 with TRBJ2-5; 8 nucleotides align to TRBD2. This CDR3 comprises 15 residues. The germline CDR1 and CDR2 sequences are SQVTM and ANQGSEA. Trimming at V came to 4 bases and at J to 3 bases, leaving 10 bases not matched to a gene.

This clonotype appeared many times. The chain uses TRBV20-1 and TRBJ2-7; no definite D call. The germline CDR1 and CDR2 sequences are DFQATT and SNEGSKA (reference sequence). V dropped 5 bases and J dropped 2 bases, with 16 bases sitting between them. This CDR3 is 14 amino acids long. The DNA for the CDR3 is TGCAGTGCTCCAGAGTGGGGTGGCCCCTACGAGCAGTACTTC. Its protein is CSAPEWGGPYEQYF.

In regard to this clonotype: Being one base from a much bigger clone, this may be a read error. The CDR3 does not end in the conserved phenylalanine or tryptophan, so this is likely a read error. The CDR3 nucleotides read TGTGCCAGCAGTCCTCAAAATTCACCCCTCCACCTT. It translates to CASSPQNSPLHL. The gene calls are TRBV7-8 and TRBJ1-6, with unresolved D. Trimming removed 6 bases at V and 7 bases at J, with 7 bases between. The CDR3 has 12 residues. Germline CDR1 and CDR2: SGHVS and FQNEAQ.

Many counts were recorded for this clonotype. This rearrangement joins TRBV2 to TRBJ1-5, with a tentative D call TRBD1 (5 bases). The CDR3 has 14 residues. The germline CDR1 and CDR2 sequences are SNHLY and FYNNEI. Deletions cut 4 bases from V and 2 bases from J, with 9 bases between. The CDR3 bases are TGTGCCAGCAGTGTGACAGTTCGCAATCAGCCCCAGCATTTT. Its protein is CASSVTVRNQPQHF.

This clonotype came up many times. This chain's CDR3 is CASSLGPSGNYEQYF. The CDR3 bases are TGCGCCAGCAGCTTGGGGCCTAGTGGGAACTACGAGCAGTACTTC. J is TRBJ2-7 and V is TRBV5-1; D is ambiguous. Per the germline V gene, CDR1 is SGHRS and CDR2 is YFSETQ. The CDR3 covers 15 residues. The V and J ends lost 0 bases and 3 bases respectively, with 13 bases between them.

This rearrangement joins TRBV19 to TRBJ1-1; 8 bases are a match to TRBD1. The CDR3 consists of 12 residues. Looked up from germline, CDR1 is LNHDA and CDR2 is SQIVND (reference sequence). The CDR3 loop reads CAARGLNTEAFF. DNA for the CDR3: TGTGCAGCCAGGGGGCTGAACACTGAAGCTTTCTTT.

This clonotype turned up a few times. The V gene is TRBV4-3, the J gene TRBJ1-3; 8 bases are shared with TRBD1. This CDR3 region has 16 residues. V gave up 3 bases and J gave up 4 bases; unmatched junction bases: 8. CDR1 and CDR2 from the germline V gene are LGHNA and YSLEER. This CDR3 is CASSHIATGAGNTIYF. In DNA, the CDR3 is TGCGCCAGCAGCCATATAGCGACAGGGGCCGGAAACACCATATATTTT.

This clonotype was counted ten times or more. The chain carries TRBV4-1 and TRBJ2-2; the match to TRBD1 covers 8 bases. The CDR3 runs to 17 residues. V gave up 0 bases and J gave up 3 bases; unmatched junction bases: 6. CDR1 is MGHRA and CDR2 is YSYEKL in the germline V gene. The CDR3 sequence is CASSQDGTGFYTGELFF. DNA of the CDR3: TGCGCCAGCAGCCAAGATGGGACAGGTTTCTACACCGGGGAGCTGTTTTTT.

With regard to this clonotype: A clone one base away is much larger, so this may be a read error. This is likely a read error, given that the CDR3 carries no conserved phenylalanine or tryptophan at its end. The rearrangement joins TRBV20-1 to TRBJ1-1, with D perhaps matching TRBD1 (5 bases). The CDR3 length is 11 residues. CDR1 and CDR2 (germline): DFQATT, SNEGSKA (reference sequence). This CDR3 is CSPGGDTEAFL. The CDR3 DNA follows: TGCAGCCCGGGGGGGGACACTGAAGCTTTCCTT.

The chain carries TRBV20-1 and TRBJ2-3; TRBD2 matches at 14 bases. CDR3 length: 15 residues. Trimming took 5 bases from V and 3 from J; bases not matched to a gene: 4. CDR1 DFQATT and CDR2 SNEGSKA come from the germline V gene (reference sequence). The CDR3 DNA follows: TGCAGTGCTGGGACTAGCGGGAGTCTGACAGATACGCAGTATTTT. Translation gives CSAGTSGSLTDTQYF.

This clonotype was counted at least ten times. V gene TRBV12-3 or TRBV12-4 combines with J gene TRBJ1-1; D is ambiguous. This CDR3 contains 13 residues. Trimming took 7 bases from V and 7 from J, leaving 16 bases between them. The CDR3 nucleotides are TGTGCCAGCACCTGGGAGGGCTTGGGTGAAGCTTTCTTT. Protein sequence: CASTWEGLGEAFF.